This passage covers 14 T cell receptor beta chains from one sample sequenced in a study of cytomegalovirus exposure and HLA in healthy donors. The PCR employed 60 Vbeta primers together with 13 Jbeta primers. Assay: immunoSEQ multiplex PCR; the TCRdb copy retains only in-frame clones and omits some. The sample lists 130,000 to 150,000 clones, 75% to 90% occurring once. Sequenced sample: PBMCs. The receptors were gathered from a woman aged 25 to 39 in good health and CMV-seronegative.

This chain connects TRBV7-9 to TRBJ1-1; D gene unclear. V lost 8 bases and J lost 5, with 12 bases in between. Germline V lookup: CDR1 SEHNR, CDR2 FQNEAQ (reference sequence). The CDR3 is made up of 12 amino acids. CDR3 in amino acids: CASAGRATEAFF. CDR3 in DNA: TGTGCCAGCGCGGGGAGGGCGACTGAAGCTTTCTTT.

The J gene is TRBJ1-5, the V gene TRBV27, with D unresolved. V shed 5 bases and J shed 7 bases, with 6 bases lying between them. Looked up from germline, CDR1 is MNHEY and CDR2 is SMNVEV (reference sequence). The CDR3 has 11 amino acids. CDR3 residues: CASSQLQPQHF. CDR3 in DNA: TGTGCCAGCAGTCAGTTGCAGCCCCAGCATTTT.

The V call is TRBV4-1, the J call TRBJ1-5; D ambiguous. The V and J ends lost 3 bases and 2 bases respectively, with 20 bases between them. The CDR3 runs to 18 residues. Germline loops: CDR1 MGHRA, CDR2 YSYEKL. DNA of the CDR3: TGCGCCAGCAGCCACGGACGAGGGTTTGGGCAGGGCAATCAGCCCCAGCATTTT. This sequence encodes CASSHGRGFGQGNQPQHF.

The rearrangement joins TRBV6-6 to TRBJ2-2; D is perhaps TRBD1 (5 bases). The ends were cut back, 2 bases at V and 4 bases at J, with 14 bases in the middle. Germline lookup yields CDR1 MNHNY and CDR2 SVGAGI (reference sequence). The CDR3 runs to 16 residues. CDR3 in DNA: TGTGCCAGCAGTTACAGGGGCAGGGTTGGCACCGGGGAGCTGTTTTTT. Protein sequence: CASSYRGRVGTGELFF.

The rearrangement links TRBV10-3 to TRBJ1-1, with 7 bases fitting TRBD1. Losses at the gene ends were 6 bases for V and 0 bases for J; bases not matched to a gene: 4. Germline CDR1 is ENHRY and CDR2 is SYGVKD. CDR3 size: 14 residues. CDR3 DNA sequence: TGTGCCATCAGCCGACAGGGCATGAACACTGAAGCTTTCTTT. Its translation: CAISRQGMNTEAFF.

The CDR3 spells CASSEFRSEAFF. DNA for the CDR3: TGTGCCAGCAGTGAATTCAGAAGTGAAGCTTTCTTT. The rearrangement uses TRBV2 and TRBJ1-1, with unresolved D. Germline V gives CDR1 SNHLY, CDR2 FYNNEI. The V and J ends lost 2 bases and 7 bases respectively, with 8 bases between them. The CDR3 length is 12 residues.

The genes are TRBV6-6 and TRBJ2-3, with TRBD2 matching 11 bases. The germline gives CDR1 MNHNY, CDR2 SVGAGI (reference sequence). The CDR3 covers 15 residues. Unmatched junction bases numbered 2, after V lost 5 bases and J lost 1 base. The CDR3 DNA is TGTGCCAGCAGTCTGACTAGCGGGGGCACAGATACGCAGTATTTT. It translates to CASSLTSGGTDTQYF.

This chain's CDR3 is CASQRMISSYEQYF. The CDR3 nucleotides are TGTGCCAGCCAGCGAATGATTAGCTCCTACGAGCAGTACTTC. The chain links TRBV11-1 to TRBJ2-7; no reliable D call. The CDR3 spans 14 residues. V shed 8 bases and J shed 0 bases, with 14 bases lying between them. In germline, CDR1 is SGHAT, CDR2 FQDESV (reference sequence).

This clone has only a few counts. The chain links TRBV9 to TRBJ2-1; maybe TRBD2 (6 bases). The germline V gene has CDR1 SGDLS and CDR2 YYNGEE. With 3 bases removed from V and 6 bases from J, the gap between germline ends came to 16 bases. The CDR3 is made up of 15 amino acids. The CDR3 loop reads CASSGIGREFNEQFF. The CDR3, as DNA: TGTGCCAGCAGCGGCATCGGCCGGGAGTTCAATGAGCAGTTCTTC.

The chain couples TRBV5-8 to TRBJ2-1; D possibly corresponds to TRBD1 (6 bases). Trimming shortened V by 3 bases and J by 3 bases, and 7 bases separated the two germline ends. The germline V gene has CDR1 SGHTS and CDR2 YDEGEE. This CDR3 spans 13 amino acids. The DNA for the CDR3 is TGTGCCAGCAGCTCGGACAGCTACAATGAGCAGTTCTTC. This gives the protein CASSSDSYNEQFF.

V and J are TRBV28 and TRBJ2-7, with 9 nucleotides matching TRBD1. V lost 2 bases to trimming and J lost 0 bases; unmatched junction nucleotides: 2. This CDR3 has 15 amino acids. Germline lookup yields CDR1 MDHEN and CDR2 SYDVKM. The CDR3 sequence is CASSLGTGSSYEQYF. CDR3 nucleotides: TGTGCCAGCAGTTTAGGGACAGGGAGCTCCTACGAGCAGTACTTC. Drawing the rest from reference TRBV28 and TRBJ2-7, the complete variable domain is DVKVTQSSRYLVKRTGEKVFLECVQDMDHENMFWYRQDPGLGLRLIYFSYDVKMKEKGDIPEGYSVSREKKERFSLILESASTNQTSMYLCASSLGTGSSYEQYFGPGTRLTVT.

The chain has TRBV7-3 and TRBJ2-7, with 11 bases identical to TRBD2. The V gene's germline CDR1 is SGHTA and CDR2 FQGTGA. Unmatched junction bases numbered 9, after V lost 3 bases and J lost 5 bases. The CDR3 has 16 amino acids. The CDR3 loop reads CASSFRETSGVDEQYF. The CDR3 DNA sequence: TGTGCCAGCAGCTTTAGAGAGACTAGCGGGGTTGACGAGCAGTACTTC.

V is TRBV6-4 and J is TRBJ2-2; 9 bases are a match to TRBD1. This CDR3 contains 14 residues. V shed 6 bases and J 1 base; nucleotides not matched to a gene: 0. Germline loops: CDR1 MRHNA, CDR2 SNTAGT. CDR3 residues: CASRDRGNTGELFF. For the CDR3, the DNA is TGTGCCAGCAGGGACAGGGGGAACACCGGGGAGCTGTTTTTT.

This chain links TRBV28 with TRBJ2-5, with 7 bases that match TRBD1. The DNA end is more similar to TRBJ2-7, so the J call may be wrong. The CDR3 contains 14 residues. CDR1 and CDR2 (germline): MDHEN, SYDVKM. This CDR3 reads CASSLGQLTYEQYF. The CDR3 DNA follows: TGTGCCAGCAGTTTGGGACAGCTAACCTACGAGCAGTACTTC.